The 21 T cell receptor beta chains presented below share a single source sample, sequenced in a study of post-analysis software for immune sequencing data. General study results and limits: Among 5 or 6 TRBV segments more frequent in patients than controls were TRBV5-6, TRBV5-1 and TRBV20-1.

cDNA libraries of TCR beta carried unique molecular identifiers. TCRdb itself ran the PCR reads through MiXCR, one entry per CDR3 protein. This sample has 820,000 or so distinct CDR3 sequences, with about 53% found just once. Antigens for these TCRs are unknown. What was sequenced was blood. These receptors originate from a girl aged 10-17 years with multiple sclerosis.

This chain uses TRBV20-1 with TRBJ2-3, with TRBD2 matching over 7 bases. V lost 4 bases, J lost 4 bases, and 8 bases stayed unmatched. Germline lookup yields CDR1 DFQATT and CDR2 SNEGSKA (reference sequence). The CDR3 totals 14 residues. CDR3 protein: CSAMRGKGADTQYF. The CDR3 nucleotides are TGCAGTGCTATGCGGGGGAAAGGAGCAGATACGCAGTATTTT.

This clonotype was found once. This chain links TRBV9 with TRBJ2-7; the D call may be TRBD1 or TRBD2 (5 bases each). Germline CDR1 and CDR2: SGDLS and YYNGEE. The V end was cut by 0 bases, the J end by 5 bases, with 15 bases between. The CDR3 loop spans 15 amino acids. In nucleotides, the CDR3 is TGTGCCAGCAGCGTAGACGGGGCCCCCCCCGACGAGCAGTACTTC. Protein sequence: CASSVDGAPPDEQYF.

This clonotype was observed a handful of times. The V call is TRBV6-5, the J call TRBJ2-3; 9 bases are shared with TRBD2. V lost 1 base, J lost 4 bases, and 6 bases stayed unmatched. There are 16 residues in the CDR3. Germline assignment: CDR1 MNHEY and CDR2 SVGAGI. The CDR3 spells CASSYWGGGASDTQYF. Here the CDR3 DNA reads TGTGCCAGCAGTTACTGGGGCGGGGGGGCCTCAGATACGCAGTATTTT.

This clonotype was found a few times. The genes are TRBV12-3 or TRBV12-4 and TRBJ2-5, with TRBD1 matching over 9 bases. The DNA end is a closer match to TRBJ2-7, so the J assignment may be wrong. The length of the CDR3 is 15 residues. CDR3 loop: CASSFPGQGRTEQYF. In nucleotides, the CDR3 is TGTGCCAGCAGTTTTCCGGGACAGGGAAGAACCGAGCAGTACTTC.

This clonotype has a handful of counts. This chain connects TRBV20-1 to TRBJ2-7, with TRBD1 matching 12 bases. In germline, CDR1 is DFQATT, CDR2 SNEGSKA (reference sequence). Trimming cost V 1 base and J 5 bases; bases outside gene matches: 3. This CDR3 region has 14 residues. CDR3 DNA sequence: TGCAGTGCTAGAGCGGGACAGGGGGCTAACGAGCAGTACTTC. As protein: CSARAGQGANEQYF.

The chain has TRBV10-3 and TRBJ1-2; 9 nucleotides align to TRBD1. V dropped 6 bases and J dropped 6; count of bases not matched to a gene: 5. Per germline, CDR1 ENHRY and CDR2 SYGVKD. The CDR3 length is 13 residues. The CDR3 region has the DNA TGTGCCATCAGCGACAGGGGGGAGGATGGCTACACCTTC. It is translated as CAISDRGEDGYTF.

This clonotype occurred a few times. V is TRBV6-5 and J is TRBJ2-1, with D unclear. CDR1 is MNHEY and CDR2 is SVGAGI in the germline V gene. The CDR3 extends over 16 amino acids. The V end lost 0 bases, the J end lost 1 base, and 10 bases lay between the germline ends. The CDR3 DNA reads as TGTGCCAGCAGTTACTCGAGTGAGGCTTCCTACAATGAGCAGTTCTTC. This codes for CASSYSSEASYNEQFF.

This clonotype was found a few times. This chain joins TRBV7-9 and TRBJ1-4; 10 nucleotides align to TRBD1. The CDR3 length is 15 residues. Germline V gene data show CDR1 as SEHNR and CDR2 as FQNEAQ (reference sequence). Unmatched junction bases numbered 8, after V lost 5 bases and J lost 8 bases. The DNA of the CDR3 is TGTGCCAGCAGCATCGGACAGGGGGTTGGGGAAAAACTGTTTTTT. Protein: CASSIGQGVGEKLFF.

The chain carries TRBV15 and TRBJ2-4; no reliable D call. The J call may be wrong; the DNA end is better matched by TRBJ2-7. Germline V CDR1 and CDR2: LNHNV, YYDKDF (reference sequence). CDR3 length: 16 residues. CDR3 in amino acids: CATSSPTHFPSYEQYF. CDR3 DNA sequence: TGTGCCACCAGCAGCCCAACTCACTTTCCCTCCTACGAGCAGTACTTC.

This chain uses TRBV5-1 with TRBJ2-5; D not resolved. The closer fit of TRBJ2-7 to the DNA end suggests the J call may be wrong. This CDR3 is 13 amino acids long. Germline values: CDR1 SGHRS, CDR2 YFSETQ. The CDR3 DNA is TGCGCCAGCAGCTTCCGAGTTGGGTACGAGCAGTACTTC. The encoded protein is CASSFRVGYEQYF.

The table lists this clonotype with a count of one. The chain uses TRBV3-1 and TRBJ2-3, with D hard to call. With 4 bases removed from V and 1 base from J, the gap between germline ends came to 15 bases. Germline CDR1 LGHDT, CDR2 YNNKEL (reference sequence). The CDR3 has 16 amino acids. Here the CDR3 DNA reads TGTGCCAGCAGCCCTAGGAGCCCGAAAGGCACAGATACGCAGTATTTT. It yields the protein CASSPRSPKGTDTQYF.

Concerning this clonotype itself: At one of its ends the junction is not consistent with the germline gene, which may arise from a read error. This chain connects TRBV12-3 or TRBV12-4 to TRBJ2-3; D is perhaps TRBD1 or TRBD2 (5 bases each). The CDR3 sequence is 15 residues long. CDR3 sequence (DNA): TGTGCCAGCAGTATCGGGACCTCCAGCACAGATGCGCAGTATTTT. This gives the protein CASSIGTSSTDAQYF.

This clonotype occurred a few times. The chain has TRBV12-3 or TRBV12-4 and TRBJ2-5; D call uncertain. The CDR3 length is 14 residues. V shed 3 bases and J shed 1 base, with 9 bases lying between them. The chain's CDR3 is CASSFVRVQETQYF. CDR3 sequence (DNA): TGTGCCAGCAGTTTCGTTAGGGTCCAAGAGACCCAGTACTTC.

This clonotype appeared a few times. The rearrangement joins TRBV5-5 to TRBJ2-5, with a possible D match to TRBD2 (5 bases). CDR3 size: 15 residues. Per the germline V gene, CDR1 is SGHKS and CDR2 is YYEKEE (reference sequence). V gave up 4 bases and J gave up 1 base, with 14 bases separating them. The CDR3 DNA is TGTGCCAGCAGCAACGTGAAAGCGGTCCAAGAGACCCAGTACTTC. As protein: CASSNVKAVQETQYF.

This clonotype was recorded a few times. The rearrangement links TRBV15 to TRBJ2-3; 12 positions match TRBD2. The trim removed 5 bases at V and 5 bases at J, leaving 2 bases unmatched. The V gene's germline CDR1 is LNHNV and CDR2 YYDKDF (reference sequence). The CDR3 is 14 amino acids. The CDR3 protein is CATSWTSGVDTQYF. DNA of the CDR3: TGTGCCACCAGCTGGACTAGCGGGGTAGATACGCAGTATTTT.

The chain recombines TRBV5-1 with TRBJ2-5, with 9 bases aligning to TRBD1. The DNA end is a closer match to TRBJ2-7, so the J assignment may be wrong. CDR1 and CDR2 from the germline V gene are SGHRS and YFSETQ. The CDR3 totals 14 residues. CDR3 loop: CASSQRDREYEQYF. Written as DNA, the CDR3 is TGCGCCAGCAGCCAAAGGGACAGGGAGTACGAGCAGTACTTC.

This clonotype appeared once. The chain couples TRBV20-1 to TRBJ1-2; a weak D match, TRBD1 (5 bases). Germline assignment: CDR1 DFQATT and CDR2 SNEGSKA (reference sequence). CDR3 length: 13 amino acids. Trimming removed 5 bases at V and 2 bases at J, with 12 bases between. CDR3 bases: TGCAGTGCTGGAAGCAGGGAGAACTATGGCTACACCTTC. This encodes CSAGSRENYGYTF.

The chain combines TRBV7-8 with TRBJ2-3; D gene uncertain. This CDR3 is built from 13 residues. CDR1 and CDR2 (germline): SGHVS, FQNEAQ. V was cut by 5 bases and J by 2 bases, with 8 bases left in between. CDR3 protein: CASSLPHTDTQYF. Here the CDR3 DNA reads TGTGCCAGCAGCCTCCCTCACACAGATACGCAGTATTTT.

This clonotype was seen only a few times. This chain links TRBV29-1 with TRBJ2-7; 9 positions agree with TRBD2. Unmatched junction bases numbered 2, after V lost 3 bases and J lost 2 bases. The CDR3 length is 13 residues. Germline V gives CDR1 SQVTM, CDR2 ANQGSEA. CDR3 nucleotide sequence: TGCAGCGTTGACGTAGCGGGAGCCTACGAGCAGTACTTC. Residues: CSVDVAGAYEQYF.

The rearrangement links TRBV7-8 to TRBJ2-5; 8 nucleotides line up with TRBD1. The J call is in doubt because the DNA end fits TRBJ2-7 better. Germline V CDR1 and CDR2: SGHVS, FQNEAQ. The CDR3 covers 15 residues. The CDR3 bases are TGTGCCAGCAGCCCTGTCCCGGGACAGGTTCCCGAGCAGTACTTC. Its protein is CASSPVPGQVPEQYF.

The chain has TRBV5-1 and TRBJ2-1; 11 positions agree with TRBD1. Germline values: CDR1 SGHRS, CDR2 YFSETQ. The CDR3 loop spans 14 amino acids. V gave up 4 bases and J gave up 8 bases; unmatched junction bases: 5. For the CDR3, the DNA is TGCGCCAGCAGCGGGGGACAGGGGGTCGATGAGCAGTTCTTC. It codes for CASSGGQGVDEQFF. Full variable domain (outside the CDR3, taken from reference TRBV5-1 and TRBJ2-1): KAGVTQTPRYLIKTRGQQVTLSCSPISGHRSVSWYQQTPGQGLQFLFEYFSETQRNKGNFPGRFSGRQFSNSRSEMNVSTLELGDSALYLCASSGGQGVDEQFFGPGTRLTVL.